The 31 T cell receptor beta chains below come from one sample, sequenced in a study of OX40 agonist ivuxolimab in advanced cancers. Sequencing was performed with immunoSEQ multiplex PCR; in TCRdb, only in-frame clones are kept and a portion is missing. The sample shows around 27,000 clones, 80% to 85% of them seen only once. The sequences come from CD4+ or CD8+ T cells sorted from blood, collected in a trial of the OX40 agonist ivuxolimab. Receptor source: an adult with an advanced solid tumor such as melanoma, head and neck, liver or kidney cancer.

The gene calls are TRBV5-4 and TRBJ2-5; TRBD2 matches at 8 bases. V trimming: 5 bases; J trimming: 1 base; junction bases outside the gene matches: 1. The CDR3 sequence is 13 residues long. Germline V gene sequence: CDR1 SGHNT, CDR2 YYREEE (reference sequence). The CDR3 is CASSSGIQETQYF. The CDR3 nucleotides are TGTGCCAGCAGTAGCGGGATCCAAGAGACCCAGTACTTC.

The chain recombines TRBV5-4 with TRBJ2-1, with D hard to call. The V gene lost 1 base and the J gene lost 7 bases, with 9 bases spanning the gap. The length of the CDR3 is 13 residues. Germline loops: CDR1 SGHNT, CDR2 YYREEE (reference sequence). CDR3 sequence: CASSLPFQNEQFF. The CDR3 nucleotides read TGTGCCAGCAGCTTGCCGTTTCAAAATGAGCAGTTCTTC.

This clone came up a few times. The V and J genes are TRBV9 and TRBJ1-2; D is undetermined. Trimming pared 0 bases from V and 8 bases from J, leaving 14 bases between. CDR1 is SGDLS, CDR2 YYNGEE, per germline. CDR3 size: 14 residues. CDR3 bases: TGTGCCAGCAGCGTAGAGGGTCTGACCTCGGGCTACACCTTC. It is translated as CASSVEGLTSGYTF.

The chain has TRBV27 and TRBJ2-7; no clear D. Trimming stripped 2 bases from V and 1 base from J, with 6 bases between. The length of the CDR3 is 13 residues. Germline lookup yields CDR1 MNHEY and CDR2 SMNVEV (reference sequence). The CDR3 DNA follows: TGTGCCAGCAGTTTAGGTCGTTCCTACGAGCAGTACTTC. As protein: CASSLGRSYEQYF.

V usage is TRBV10-3 and J usage is TRBJ2-7, with 11 positions matching TRBD2. The junction had 4 bases not matched to a gene; V was cut back by 4 bases and J by 5 bases. CDR1 and CDR2 (germline): ENHRY, SYGVKD. This CDR3 spans 14 amino acids. In DNA form, the CDR3 reads TGTGCCATCAGTGGACTAGCGGGAAAGGACGAGCAGTACTTC. It translates to CAISGLAGKDEQYF.

This rearrangement joins TRBV9 to TRBJ2-3; D remains ambiguous. Germline lookup yields CDR1 SGDLS and CDR2 YYNGEE. Trimming pared 3 bases from V and 2 bases from J, leaving 4 bases between. This CDR3 has 12 residues. The CDR3 DNA follows: TGTGCCAGCAGCGCGATCACAGATACGCAGTATTTT. This sequence encodes CASSAITDTQYF.

The chain couples TRBV4-2 to TRBJ2-7; D gene unclear. The germline V and J ends were trimmed by 1 base and 3 bases, with 16 bases remaining between them. CDR3 size: 16 residues. Per the germline V gene, CDR1 is LGHNA and CDR2 is YNFKEQ. The CDR3: CASSQVGAGFIYEQYF. The CDR3 DNA sequence: TGTGCCAGCAGCCAAGTCGGAGCTGGATTCATCTACGAGCAGTACTTC.

The chain recombines TRBV6-5 with TRBJ1-1; 8 bases match TRBD1. Germline values: CDR1 MNHEY, CDR2 SVGAGI. The J segment lost 5 bases and the V segment lost 6 bases, leaving 5 bases of the junction unmatched. There are 13 residues in the CDR3. In DNA form, the CDR3 reads TGTGCCAGCAGAAGGACAGGGCGAACTGAAGCTTTCTTT. Translated, it gives CASRRTGRTEAFF.

The V call is TRBV4-1, the J call TRBJ2-1, with a tentative D call TRBD2 (7 bases). V was trimmed by 1 base and J by 7 bases, leaving 11 bases between them. The CDR3 spans 14 residues. Germline V gene data show CDR1 as MGHRA and CDR2 as YSYEKL. The CDR3 reads CASSQGRGANEQFF. The CDR3 DNA reads as TGCGCCAGCAGCCAAGGACGGGGGGCAAATGAGCAGTTCTTC.

The rearrangement joins TRBV5-4 to TRBJ2-2, with D unresolved. This CDR3 has 12 amino acids. Between the trimmed V and J ends, which lost 8 bases and 0 bases, there was a span of 5 bases. Germline-derived CDR1 and CDR2 are SGHNT and YYREEE (reference sequence). The CDR3 DNA reads TGTGCCAGTACTTCGAACACCGGGGAGCTGTTTTTT. It is translated as CASTSNTGELFF.

The chain recombines TRBV6-1 with TRBJ1-2; 12 bases fit TRBD1. Trimming removed 3 bases from V and 6 bases from J; junction bases left unmatched: 17. The CDR3 spans 19 residues. Germline assignment: CDR1 MNHNS and CDR2 SASEGT. The CDR3 reads CASSDFTESAGTGGNGYTF. DNA for the CDR3: TGTGCCAGCAGTGACTTCACAGAATCAGCGGGGACAGGGGGCAATGGCTACACCTTC.

J is TRBJ1-1 and V is TRBV4-1, with unresolved D. From germline, CDR1 is MGHRA and CDR2 YSYEKL. This CDR3 is built from 12 residues. Trimming pared 4 bases from V and 5 bases from J, leaving 8 bases between. The CDR3: CASSRAETEAFF. In DNA form, the CDR3 reads TGCGCCAGCAGCCGCGCTGAGACTGAAGCTTTCTTT.

The chain is built from TRBV28 and TRBJ1-5; D is unresolved. The CDR3 runs 13 residues. V was cut by 5 bases and J by 11 bases, with 16 bases left in between. Germline V gives CDR1 MDHEN, CDR2 SYDVKM. CDR3 in amino acids: CASSRINEAAQHF. CDR3 in DNA: TGTGCCAGCAGTAGGATCAATGAGGCGGCCCAGCATTTT.

The chain is built from TRBV27 and TRBJ2-2, with 7 positions matching TRBD2. V shed 2 bases, J shed 7 bases, and the junction held 10 bases outside the gene matches. The CDR3 loop spans 16 amino acids. Germline assignment: CDR1 MNHEY and CDR2 SMNVEV (reference sequence). CDR3 nucleotide sequence: TGTGCCAGCAGTTTAAGTAGCGGGCCCCGGAACGGGGAGCTGTTTTTT. This translates into CASSLSSGPRNGELFF.

V and J are TRBV4-1 and TRBJ1-5; 8 bases are a match to TRBD1. The V gene end was trimmed by 2 bases and the J gene end by 6 bases; junction bases not matched to a gene: 6. The CDR3 is 15 residues long. The germline gives CDR1 MGHRA, CDR2 YSYEKL. The CDR3 loop is CASSQRTGTVQPQHF. The CDR3 nucleotides read TGCGCCAGCAGCCAAAGGACAGGGACTGTTCAGCCCCAGCATTTT.

DNA for the CDR3: TGTGCCAGCTCACCGAGGACAGTCTCCTACAATGAGCAGTTCTTC. As protein: CASSPRTVSYNEQFF. This chain uses TRBV18 with TRBJ2-1; weak D call: TRBD1 (6 bases). CDR1 and CDR2 (germline): KGHSH, LQKENI. The V and J ends lost 3 bases and 0 bases respectively, with 9 bases between them. This CDR3 region has 15 residues.

This chain uses TRBV7-9 with TRBJ2-3, with 8 positions matching TRBD2. The CDR3 has 17 residues. CDR1 and CDR2 from the germline V gene are SEHNR and FQNEAQ (reference sequence). J gave up 2 bases and V 5 bases, and 12 bases lay outside the gene matches. CDR3: CASSEPIAGSLTDTQYF. The DNA of the CDR3 is TGTGCCAGCAGCGAGCCAATAGCGGGGTCTCTCACAGATACGCAGTATTTT.

The V and J genes are TRBV19 and TRBJ2-3, with a weak D call TRBD2 (7 bases). V lost 3 bases and J 0 bases, leaving 10 bases between the germline ends. CDR1 LNHDA and CDR2 SQIVND come from the germline V gene (reference sequence). The CDR3 is 15 residues long. The CDR3 sequence is CASSIGGPSTDTQYF. Here the CDR3 DNA reads TGTGCCAGTAGTATCGGGGGGCCCAGCACAGATACGCAGTATTTT.

The genes are TRBV6-5 and TRBJ2-5, with TRBD1 as a possible D gene (5 bases). The CDR3 spans 11 residues. Per germline, CDR1 MNHEY and CDR2 SVGAGI. Trimming removed 9 bases from V and 5 bases from J, with 10 bases in between. CDR3 sequence: CASRGRETQYF. The DNA of the CDR3 is TGTGCCAGTAGGGGTCGTGAGACCCAGTACTTC.

This chain uses TRBV2 with TRBJ2-1; D is undetermined. The CDR3 has 12 amino acids. Germline lookup yields CDR1 SNHLY and CDR2 FYNNEI. V gave up 6 bases and J gave up 7 bases, with 10 bases separating them. In DNA, the CDR3 is TGTGCCAGCAGCCGACGGGCTAATGAGCAGTTCTTC. Protein: CASSRRANEQFF.

This sequence joins TRBV19 and TRBJ2-7; 8 bases are a match to TRBD1. Germline CDR1 LNHDA, CDR2 SQIVND (reference sequence). This CDR3 is 16 amino acids long. The junction had 8 bases not matched to a gene; V was cut back by 4 bases and J by 0 bases. The CDR3 protein is CASSTDRGSPSYEQYF. Here the CDR3 DNA reads TGTGCCAGTAGTACCGACAGGGGATCCCCCTCCTACGAGCAGTACTTC.

J is TRBJ2-7 and V is TRBV5-8, with D perhaps assigned TRBD1 or TRBD2 (6 bases each). This CDR3 region has 18 residues. Germline V gene sequence: CDR1 SGHTS, CDR2 YDEGEE. With 0 bases removed from V and 3 bases from J, the gap between germline ends came to 22 bases. CDR3 protein: CASSLGRGGGYGHYEQYF. In DNA, the CDR3 is TGTGCCAGCAGCTTGGGCAGGGGAGGCGGCTACGGTCACTACGAGCAGTACTTC.

This clone has a single count. The V and J genes are TRBV14 and TRBJ2-7; D gene uncertain. The ends were cut back, 0 bases at V and 0 bases at J, with 6 bases in the middle. Germline loops: CDR1 SGHDN, CDR2 FVKESK. The CDR3 length is 14 residues. The DNA for the CDR3 is TGTGCCAGCAGCCAAGAATGGAGCTCCTACGAGCAGTACTTC. Translation gives CASSQEWSSYEQYF.

The genes are TRBV9 and TRBJ2-7; TRBD2 matches at 10 bases. CDR3 length: 16 amino acids. Trimming at V came to 2 bases and at J to 4 bases, leaving 9 bases not matched to a gene. The germline gives CDR1 SGDLS, CDR2 YYNGEE. The CDR3 protein is CASSVGGLAGDYEQYF. CDR3 nucleotides: TGTGCCAGCAGCGTGGGGGGGCTAGCGGGAGATTACGAGCAGTACTTC.

J is TRBJ2-1 and V is TRBV28; TRBD2 aligns across 7 bases. Germline CDR1 MDHEN, CDR2 SYDVKM. The CDR3 spans 16 residues. With V trimmed by 5 bases and J by 2 bases, 9 bases remained unmatched. The CDR3 region is CASSLLLAPAYNEQFF. The CDR3 nucleotides read TGTGCCAGCAGTCTCCTACTAGCGCCAGCCTACAATGAGCAGTTCTTC.

V usage is TRBV11-2 and J usage is TRBJ2-7, with 10 bases lining up with TRBD1. Per the germline V gene, CDR1 is SGHAT and CDR2 is FQNNGV. The CDR3 is made up of 16 amino acids. J gave up 3 bases and V 4 bases, and 9 bases lay outside the gene matches. CDR3 nucleotides: TGTGCCAGCAGCTATCCGACAGGGGGCTTGATCTACGAGCAGTACTTC. Amino acid sequence: CASSYPTGGLIYEQYF.

The V and J genes are TRBV19 and TRBJ1-5; maybe TRBD1 (5 bases). Trimming removed 4 bases at V and 1 base at J, with 5 bases between. The CDR3 runs to 13 residues. Germline V gene lookup returns CDR1 LNHDA and CDR2 SQIVND (reference sequence). DNA for the CDR3: TGTGCCAGTAGTAGGGGGAGCAATCAGCCCCAGCATTTT. This codes for CASSRGSNQPQHF.

The V gene is TRBV13, the J gene TRBJ2-7; D is unresolved. The V gene's germline CDR1 is PRHDT and CDR2 FYEKMQ (reference sequence). Trimming removed 2 bases at V and 1 base at J, with 6 bases between. The CDR3 has 13 residues. CDR3 DNA sequence: TGTGCCAGCAGCTTATTAAATTCCTACGAGCAGTACTTC. This codes for CASSLLNSYEQYF.

This chain links TRBV7-9 with TRBJ1-6; tentatively, D is TRBD1 (5 bases). Germline assignment: CDR1 SEHNR and CDR2 FQNEAQ (reference sequence). The CDR3 contains 15 residues. The V end was cut by 5 bases, the J end by 7 bases, with 15 bases between. The DNA for the CDR3 is TGTGCCAGCAGCCGACATGGGACCCTGAATTCACCCCTCCACTTT. Protein product: CASSRHGTLNSPLHF.

This clone ranks as medium-sized. The chain uses TRBV6-5 and TRBJ2-5, with unresolved D. Trimming removed 6 bases at V and 5 bases at J, with 13 bases between. The CDR3 is 13 amino acids. Looked up from germline, CDR1 is MNHEY and CDR2 is SVGAGI. The CDR3 region is CASSRGSWETQYF. The CDR3 DNA reads as TGTGCCAGCAGCAGAGGCAGTTGGGAGACCCAGTACTTC.

The chain employs TRBV7-9 and TRBJ1-2, with 9 nucleotides matching TRBD1. Germline V gives CDR1 SEHNR, CDR2 FQNEAQ (reference sequence). The CDR3 has 16 amino acids. V lost 4 bases, J lost 2 bases, and 8 bases stayed unmatched. CDR3 coding DNA: TGTGCCAGCAGCTCCGGGACAGGGCCTTCAAACTATGGCTACACCTTC. This sequence encodes CASSSGTGPSNYGYTF.